The rows below give T cell receptor beta chains drawn from one sample of a study of blood T cell repertoires in COVID-19. Assay used: immunoSEQ multiplex PCR; TCRdb lists only in-frame clones, some missing. This repertoire shows about 250,000 clones, around 89% found once; its top ten account for roughly 0.8%. The sample consisted of peripheral blood. The receptors were sampled from a young man with acute or convalescent COVID-19. Each CDR3 is given with its conserved first and last residue. A D gene is named only where the DNA matches it firmly. Only part of the rows carry a size: once, few, many, or a class if the clone is expanded.

V: TRBV6-5; D: .; J: TRBJ2-7; size: .; CDR3: CAVGTYEQYF; DNA: TGTGCCGTCGGGACCTACGAGCAGTACTTC
V: TRBV5-1; D: TRBD1; J: TRBJ1-2; size: .; CDR3: CASSPSTWTGLYGYTF; DNA: TGCGCCAGCAGCCCCTCAACCTGGACAGGGCTTTATGGCTACACCTTC
V: TRBV18; D: TRBD1; J: TRBJ1-5; size: .; CDR3: CASSPNTGGGGNQPQHF; DNA: TGTGCCAGCTCGCCTAACACAGGGGGAGGAGGCAATCAGCCCCAGCATTTT
V: TRBV12-5; D: .; J: TRBJ1-2; size: .; CDR3: CASGWGSPGYGYTF; DNA: TGTGCTAGTGGTTGGGGCAGTCCAGGGTATGGCTACACCTTC
V: TRBV9; D: TRBD1; J: TRBJ1-2; size: .; CDR3: CASSVATGWNYGYTF; DNA: TGTGCCAGCAGCGTAGCGACAGGGTGGAACTATGGCTACACCTTC
V: TRBV15; D: TRBD2; J: TRBJ2-5; size: .; CDR3: CATTTSGSRETQYF; DNA: TGTGCCACCACGACTAGCGGGAGTCGGGAGACCCAGTACTTC
V: TRBV5-1; D: .; J: TRBJ2-2; size: .; CDR3: CASSLALVLNTGELFF; DNA: TGCGCCAGCAGCTTGGCCCTAGTCCTGAACACCGGGGAGCTGTTTTTT
V: TRBV28; D: .; J: TRBJ2-1; size: .; CDR3: CASRITGYEQFF; DNA: TGTGCCAGCAGGATTACAGGATATGAGCAGTTCTTC
V: TRBV19; D: TRBD2; J: TRBJ2-5; size: .; CDR3: CASKGQGGTVETQYF; DNA: TGTGCCAGTAAGGGTCAGGGAGGGACCGTAGAGACCCAGTACTTC
V: TRBV5-1; D: .; J: TRBJ1-5; size: .; CDR3: CASSLQGGNQPQHF; DNA: TGCGCCAGCAGCTTGCAGGGTGGCAATCAGCCCCAGCATTTT
V: TRBV7-5; D: .; J: TRBJ2-2; size: few; CDR3: CARSLGSAGANTGELFF; DNA: TGTGCCAGAAGCTTAGGGTCGGCGGGAGCGAACACCGGGGAGCTGTTTTTT
V: TRBV7-8; D: .; J: TRBJ1-1; size: .; CDR3: CASSLSGKSTEAFF; DNA: TGTGCCAGCAGCTTATCAGGGAAATCCACTGAAGCTTTCTTT
V: TRBV6-6; D: .; J: TRBJ2-2; size: .; CDR3: CASLGEVNTGELFF; DNA: TGTGCCAGCCTCGGGGAAGTAAACACCGGGGAGCTGTTTTTT
V: TRBV6-5; D: .; J: TRBJ1-2; size: .; CDR3: CASSPREANYGYTF; DNA: TGTGCCAGCAGCCCCAGGGAAGCTAACTATGGCTACACCTTC
V: TRBV15; D: TRBD2; J: TRBJ2-3; size: .; CDR3: CATSESSGSTDTQYF; DNA: TGTGCCACCAGCGAATCTAGCGGCAGCACAGATACGCAGTATTTT
V: TRBV28; D: .; J: TRBJ2-2; size: .; CDR3: CASFSPNTGELFF; DNA: TGTGCCAGTTTCTCCCCGAACACCGGGGAGCTGTTTTTT